The 16 T cell receptor beta chains below all came from one sample that was sequenced in a study of blood T cells in healthy people across ages (dated by TCRdb to 2013 to 2016). The library was prepared using 5' RACE. Sequencing used an Illumina HiSeq 2500. A second roughly 6 to 12 cycle PCR used a sample-barcoded 5' primer and a J-beta primer mix. TCRdb itself trimmed the public reads at Q25 with fastp, ran MiXCR and retained productive beta chains. Records with the same CDR3 protein are collapsed into one entry carrying the most frequent genes and DNA. The sample table contains about 620,000 distinct CDR3 sequences; only one count was recorded for around a fifth of them. Of the sample, 3% to 4.5% falls within the top ten clones. Sequenced: blood. The receptor set was obtained from a man between 65 and 85 years old in good health.

This clonotype appeared many times. The chain combines TRBV12-3 or TRBV12-4 with TRBJ2-7, with TRBD1 identical over 8 bases. V lost 7 bases, J lost 2 bases, and 7 bases stayed unmatched. The CDR3 covers 14 residues. The CDR3 DNA is TGTGCCAGCAATATTCAGGGGGCCCCCTACGAGCAGTACTTC. Its protein is CASNIQGAPYEQYF.

The chain joins TRBV5-1 to TRBJ2-7; no reliable D call. Germline-derived CDR1 and CDR2 are SGHRS and YFSETQ. The germline V and J ends were trimmed by 4 bases and 5 bases, with 16 bases remaining between them. The CDR3 consists of 14 residues. The CDR3 nucleotides are TGCGCCAGCAGCGACCGAGCAGGAGACCACGAGCAGTACTTC. Translation: CASSDRAGDHEQYF.

This clonotype was recorded a few times. CDR3 sequence: CSGAGADLIQYF. CDR3 nucleotide sequence: TGCAGCGGGGCGGGGGCTGATCTCATTCAGTACTTC. The V call is TRBV29-1, the J call TRBJ2-4; the D gene is possibly TRBD2 (7 bases). This CDR3 region has 12 residues. Trimming removed 7 bases at V and 9 bases at J, with 16 bases between. CDR1 and CDR2 from the germline V gene are SQVTM and ANQGSEA.

A few counts support this clonotype. The V and J genes are TRBV7-3 and TRBJ1-2, with TRBD1 matching 7 bases. Losses at the gene ends were 6 bases for V and 4 bases for J; bases not matched to a gene: 11. Looked up from germline, CDR1 is SGHTA and CDR2 is FQGTGA. The CDR3 is made up of 15 amino acids. CDR3 amino acids: CASSSPGQIFYGYTF. CDR3 bases: TGTGCCAGCAGTTCCCCGGGACAGATTTTCTATGGCTACACCTTC.

V is TRBV10-3 and J is TRBJ2-7, with 9 nucleotides matching TRBD2. CDR1 is ENHRY and CDR2 is SYGVKD in the germline V gene. Unmatched junction bases numbered 3, after V lost 1 base and J lost 2 bases. The CDR3 is 15 residues long. CDR3: CAISEYAGGPYEQYF. As DNA, the CDR3 is TGTGCCATCAGTGAGTACGCGGGAGGGCCCTACGAGCAGTACTTC.

This clonotype was observed a handful of times. The V and J genes are TRBV6-2 or TRBV6-3 and TRBJ2-7, with a weak D call TRBD1 (6 bases). Germline V lookup: CDR1 MNHEY, CDR2 SVGEGT. This CDR3 spans 12 amino acids. Trimming pared 6 bases from V and 3 bases from J, leaving 9 bases between. As DNA, the CDR3 is TGTGCCAGCAGGACAGGAATCTACGAGCAGTACTTC. This translates into CASRTGIYEQYF.

This clonotype was seen only once. The V gene is TRBV11-2, the J gene TRBJ1-1; D not certain. The V gene lost 0 bases and the J gene lost 5 bases, with 13 bases spanning the gap. Germline CDR1 reads SGHAT; CDR2 reads FQNNGV. The length of the CDR3 is 15 residues. In DNA form, the CDR3 reads TGTGCCAGCAGCTTAGATCTTGGGCAGAGGACTGAAGCTTTCTTT. Translated: CASSLDLGQRTEAFF.

The chain is built from TRBV29-1 and TRBJ1-3; no definite D call. The CDR3 consists of 14 residues. Trimming shortened V by 0 bases and J by 6 bases, and 12 bases separated the two germline ends. Germline lookup yields CDR1 SQVTM and CDR2 ANQGSEA. DNA of the CDR3: TGCAGCGTTGAAGACAGGCTCATGGAAAACACCATATATTTT. Its translation: CSVEDRLMENTIYF.

This clonotype was counted between two and nine times. The chain carries TRBV5-1 and TRBJ2-5; D unclear. V lost 5 bases and J lost 1, with 6 bases in between. The V gene's germline CDR1 is SGHRS and CDR2 YFSETQ. The length of the CDR3 is 12 residues. This CDR3 is CASRPAQETQYF. Here the CDR3 DNA reads TGCGCCAGCAGGCCGGCCCAAGAGACCCAGTACTTC.

This clonotype appeared a few times. The chain uses TRBV7-2 and TRBJ2-7, with a weak D call TRBD1 (5 bases). V lost 3 bases and J lost 0, with 12 bases in between. Germline CDR1 reads SGHTA; CDR2 reads FQGNSA. This CDR3 is 15 amino acids long. The CDR3 coding sequence is TGTGCCAGCAGCTTTCAGGGCCTTGCCTCCTACGAGCAGTACTTC. Its protein product is CASSFQGLASYEQYF.

The chain joins TRBV20-1 to TRBJ1-1; a weak D match, TRBD1 (6 bases). Germline CDR1 reads DFQATT; CDR2 reads SNEGSKA (reference sequence). The CDR3 contains 14 residues. With 2 bases removed from V and 3 bases from J, the gap between germline ends came to 13 bases. As DNA, the CDR3 is TGCAGTGCTAGAAAGGGGGGATTATACACTGAAGCTTTCTTT. Its translation is CSARKGGLYTEAFF.

A few counts support this clonotype. CDR3 loop: CASSPLGLAGNAYEQYF. Written as DNA, the CDR3 is TGTGCCAGCAGCCCCCTAGGACTAGCGGGAAACGCCTACGAGCAGTACTTC. The rearrangement links TRBV4-2 to TRBJ2-5, with 12 bases fitting TRBD2. The J call may be in error: the DNA end matches TRBJ2-7 better. CDR3 length: 17 amino acids. CDR1 and CDR2 from the germline V gene are LGHNA and YNFKEQ.

The rearrangement joins TRBV24-1 to TRBJ2-5; 8 bases are a match to TRBD1. Germline CDR1 is KGHDR and CDR2 is SFDVKD. CDR3 length equals 14 residues. Germline trimming cut 4 bases from V and 4 bases from J; bases unmatched to any gene: 4. CDR3 residues: CATSDGQGRETQYF. The CDR3 DNA reads TGTGCCACCAGTGACGGACAGGGACGAGAGACCCAGTACTTC.

V and J are TRBV10-1 and TRBJ1-6; D might be TRBD1 (6 bases). Germline V gene lookup returns CDR1 WNHNN and CDR2 SYGVQD (reference sequence). The V end lost 10 bases, the J end lost 2 bases, and 15 bases lay between the germline ends. There are 15 residues in the CDR3. The CDR3 is CAIQTGLAYNSPLHF. The CDR3 region has the DNA TGCGCCATCCAAACAGGGCTTGCCTATAATTCACCCCTCCACTTT.

This clonotype appeared many times. V is TRBV12-3 or TRBV12-4 and J is TRBJ2-5; D is possibly TRBD1 (6 bases). The CDR3 extends over 15 amino acids. V was shortened by 7 bases and J by 4 bases, with 19 bases between the two germline ends. CDR3: CASTFSRGRGETQYF. The CDR3 DNA reads as TGTGCCAGCACATTTTCCAGGGGCCGAGGAGAGACCCAGTACTTC.

Ten or more counts support this clonotype. The rearrangement uses TRBV29-1 and TRBJ2-1; D not resolved. Trimming pared 3 bases from V and 6 bases from J, leaving 12 bases between. Germline values: CDR1 SQVTM, CDR2 ANQGSEA. The CDR3 extends over 13 amino acids. The CDR3 loop is CSVDGQLSNEQFF. The CDR3 bases are TGCAGCGTTGATGGGCAACTCTCCAATGAGCAGTTCTTC.